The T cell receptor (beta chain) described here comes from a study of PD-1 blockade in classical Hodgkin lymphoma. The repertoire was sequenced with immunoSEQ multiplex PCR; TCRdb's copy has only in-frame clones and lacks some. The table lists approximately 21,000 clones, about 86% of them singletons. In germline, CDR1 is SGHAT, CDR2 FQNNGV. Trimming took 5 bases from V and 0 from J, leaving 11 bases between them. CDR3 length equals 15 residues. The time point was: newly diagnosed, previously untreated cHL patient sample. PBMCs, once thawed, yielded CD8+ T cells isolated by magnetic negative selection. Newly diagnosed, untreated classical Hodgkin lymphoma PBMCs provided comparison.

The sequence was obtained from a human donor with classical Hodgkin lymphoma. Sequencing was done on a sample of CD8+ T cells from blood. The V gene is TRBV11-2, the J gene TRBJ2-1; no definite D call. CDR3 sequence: CASSPRLGSYNEQFF. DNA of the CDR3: TGTGCCAGCAGCCCAAGACTGGGCTCCTACAATGAGCAGTTCTTC.